The clone carrying this T cell receptor (beta chain) was seen only a few times. This specimen comes from a study of regulatory T cells in long-lasting Graves disease. Turning to the study itself: Patients with new Graves' disease had used antithyroid drugs below 3 months.

This CDR3 has 12 amino acids. Germline V gene sequence: CDR1 LGHNT, CDR2 FRNRAP. V was clipped by 2 bases and J by 4 bases, with 5 bases between them. The time point denotes: newly diagnosed GD, antithyroid drugs for less than 3 months. Generation of the TCR library employed RNA extracted from PBMCs. Patients met American Thyroid Association criteria for Graves' disease. CDR3 regions were amplified by Arm-PCR using iRepertoire HTBI primers to build TCR beta libraries. TCRdb used MiXCR to reprocess the multiplex PCR reads, holding one entry per CDR3 protein. The sample consists of hundreds of thousands of distinct CDR3 sequences, 15% to 17% of them appearing once.

Sequenced material: peripheral blood mononuclear cells (PBMCs), taken at new diagnosis, from a patient treated with antithyroid drugs. V gene TRBV12-5 combines with J gene TRBJ1-2; D remains unclear. The receptor was isolated from a female donor with Graves disease. CDR3 sequence (DNA): TGTGCTAGTGGTTTGAACAGCTATGGCTACACCTTC. Encoded protein: CASGLNSYGYTF.